The 10 T cell receptor beta chains below were found in one sample sequenced in a study of T cells in Graves' hyperthyroidism and ophthalmopathy. Amplification yielded TCR beta CDR3 regions, with RNA transcripts as the source. HTBI primers were used for first-round RT-PCR of the TCR CDR3. TCRdb re-called the multiplex PCR reads with MiXCR, one entry per CDR3 protein. The table has 200,000 or so distinct CDR3 sequences, roughly 17% seen once; the top ten hold roughly 55%. Sequencing used blood. The receptor set was obtained from a woman aged 50 to 60 with Graves' hyperthyroidism.

This clonotype was counted at least ten times. The CDR3 DNA sequence: TGTGCCAGCAGCCCCGCCTTAAGAGGGACGTCCTTTGAGCAGTACTTC. Protein product: CASSPALRGTSFEQYF. The chain combines TRBV11-2 with TRBJ2-7, with D perhaps being TRBD1 or TRBD2 (5 bases each). Trimming took off 5 bases at V and 7 bases at J, with 24 bases between the two ends. Germline V CDR1 and CDR2: SGHAT, FQNNGV. The CDR3 sequence is 16 residues long.

This chain links TRBV5-5 with TRBJ2-7, with 13 positions matching TRBD2. Trimming took 2 bases from V and 3 from J; bases not matched to a gene: 8. Germline V gives CDR1 SGHKS, CDR2 YYEKEE (reference sequence). CDR3 length: 17 amino acids. The CDR3 is CASSLTSGRADSYEQYF. The CDR3, as DNA: TGTGCCAGCAGCTTAACTAGCGGGAGGGCCGATAGCTACGAGCAGTACTTC.

The sample holds a few counts of this clonotype. V and J are TRBV7-2 and TRBJ1-2, with 9 bases that match TRBD1. The CDR3 is 18 residues long. Germline V gene data show CDR1 as SGHTA and CDR2 as FQGNSA. The V gene end was trimmed by 2 bases and the J gene end by 3 bases; junction bases not matched to a gene: 13. The CDR3 protein is CASSLHTLVTGGDYGYTF. The CDR3 region has the DNA TGTGCCAGCAGCTTACATACCCTAGTGACAGGGGGAGACTATGGCTACACCTTC.

The chain couples TRBV4-1 to TRBJ2-7, with D perhaps TRBD1 (5 bases). Trimming stripped 0 bases from V and 2 bases from J, with 11 bases between. There are 15 residues in the CDR3. Germline values: CDR1 MGHRA, CDR2 YSYEKL. The CDR3 DNA is TGCGCCAGCAGCCAAGATCGTAGCAGGGCCTACGAGCAGTACTTC. The encoded protein is CASSQDRSRAYEQYF.

This clonotype was recorded many times. The genes are TRBV11-2 and TRBJ2-3, with D perhaps assigned TRBD1 or TRBD2 (5 bases each). Germline CDR1 and CDR2: SGHAT and FQNNGV. The CDR3 loop spans 17 amino acids. The V and J ends lost 5 bases and 2 bases respectively, with 20 bases between them. CDR3 sequence reads: CASSQRGPGSYTDTQYF. DNA of the CDR3: TGTGCCAGCAGCCAAAGGGGCCCGGGATCTTACACAGATACGCAGTATTTT.

The chain joins TRBV19 to TRBJ2-4, with D unclear. This CDR3 has 16 amino acids. Germline V lookup: CDR1 LNHDA, CDR2 SQIVND (reference sequence). V shed 3 bases and J shed 6 bases, with 18 bases lying between them. In nucleotides, the CDR3 is TGTGCCAGTAGTATCGGAGCAAGGAGTTCGGGAAACATTCAGTACTTC. This translates into CASSIGARSSGNIQYF.

For this clonotype: Relative to the germline gene, one junction end is altered; a read error may explain this. The chain couples TRBV25-1 to TRBJ1-1; D unclear. The germline V gene has CDR1 MGHDK and CDR2 SYGVNS. CDR3 length: 13 residues. CDR3 region: CASRETGNTETFF. The CDR3 nucleotides are TGTGCCAGCAGGGAGACCGGGAACACTGAAACTTTCTTT.

There are many counts of this clonotype. This sequence joins TRBV28 and TRBJ1-5, with 8 bases matching TRBD1. The trim removed 7 bases at V and 7 bases at J, leaving 9 bases unmatched. CDR3 length equals 14 residues. Germline CDR1 is MDHEN and CDR2 is SYDVKM. CDR3 loop: CASTSGGAGQPQHF. DNA of the CDR3: TGTGCCAGCACCTCAGGGGGCGCGGGGCAGCCCCAGCATTTT.

This clonotype was seen ten or more times. The chain employs TRBV20-1 and TRBJ2-7; D may match TRBD1 or TRBD2 (6 bases each). Germline values: CDR1 DFQATT, CDR2 SNEGSKA (reference sequence). Trimming cost V 4 bases and J 3 bases, with 16 bases left between them. This CDR3 has 14 residues. This CDR3 reads CSAISGGGYYEQYF. The CDR3 coding sequence is TGCAGTGCTATTAGCGGAGGGGGATACTACGAGCAGTACTTC.

This clonotype came up a few times. The chain recombines TRBV29-1 with TRBJ1-2, with D possibly matching TRBD1 (6 bases). Germline CDR1 and CDR2: SQVTM and ANQGSEA. The CDR3 covers 11 residues. V lost 7 bases to trimming and J lost 3 bases, with 9 bases between them. This chain's CDR3 is CSGGHYYGYTF. CDR3 bases: TGCAGCGGGGGGCACTACTATGGCTACACCTTC.